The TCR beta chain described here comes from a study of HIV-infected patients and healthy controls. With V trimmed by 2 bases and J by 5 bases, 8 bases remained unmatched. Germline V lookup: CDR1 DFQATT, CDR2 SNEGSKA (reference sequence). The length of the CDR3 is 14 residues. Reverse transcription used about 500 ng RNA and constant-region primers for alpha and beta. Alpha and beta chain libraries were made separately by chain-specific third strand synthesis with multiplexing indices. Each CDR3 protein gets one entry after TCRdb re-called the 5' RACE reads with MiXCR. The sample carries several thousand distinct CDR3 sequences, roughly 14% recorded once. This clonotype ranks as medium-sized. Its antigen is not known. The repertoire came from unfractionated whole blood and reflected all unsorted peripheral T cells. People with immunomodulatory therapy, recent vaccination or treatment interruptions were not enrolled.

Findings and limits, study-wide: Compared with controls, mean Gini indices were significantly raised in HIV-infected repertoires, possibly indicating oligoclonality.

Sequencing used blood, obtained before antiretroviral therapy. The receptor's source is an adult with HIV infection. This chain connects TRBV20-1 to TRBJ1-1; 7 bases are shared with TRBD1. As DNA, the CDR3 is TGCAGTGCTAGAAACGACAGGGATAAAACTGAAGCTTTCTTT. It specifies CSARNDRDKTEAFF.